The TCR beta chain under discussion was sequenced for a study of Ad26.COV2.S vaccination and SARS-CoV-2 variants. Study-wide background: Enrollment placed the donor in the COV1001 Ad26.COV2.S trial arm. Into the muscle, Ad26.COV2.S was dosed once or twice, 56 days apart.

Profiled with immunoSEQ multiplex PCR; TCRdb holds only in-frame clones, not every one. The data show 290,000 or so clones, around 87% seen once. Study results and limitations: Non-spike TCR breadth did not differ much between vaccine and placebo recipients.

Treatment here: over 15 received Ad26.COV2.S at low or high dose, single or two shots; 5 received placebo; per-sample allocation not given. Day 63 following the first vaccine or placebo injection was when the samples were taken. In the vaccine, an Ad26 vector expressed the SARS-CoV-2 spike of the Wuhan strain. This clone has only one observation. Its antigen is still unknown. Between the trimmed V and J ends, which lost 5 bases and 4 bases, there was a span of 15 bases. The germline CDR1 and CDR2 sequences are MNHEY and SMNVEV (reference sequence). The CDR3 extends over 15 amino acids. The receptor was derived from a person between 18 and 60 years old who received the Ad26.COV2.S COVID-19 vaccine or a placebo. The sequencing used peripheral blood, collected in a trial of Ad26.COV2.S vaccine versus placebo. This chain connects TRBV27 to TRBJ2-1, with D uncertain. The chain's CDR3 is CASSEDLSRYNEQFF. CDR3 bases: TGTGCCAGCAGTGAGGATCTCTCCAGGTACAATGAGCAGTTCTTC.